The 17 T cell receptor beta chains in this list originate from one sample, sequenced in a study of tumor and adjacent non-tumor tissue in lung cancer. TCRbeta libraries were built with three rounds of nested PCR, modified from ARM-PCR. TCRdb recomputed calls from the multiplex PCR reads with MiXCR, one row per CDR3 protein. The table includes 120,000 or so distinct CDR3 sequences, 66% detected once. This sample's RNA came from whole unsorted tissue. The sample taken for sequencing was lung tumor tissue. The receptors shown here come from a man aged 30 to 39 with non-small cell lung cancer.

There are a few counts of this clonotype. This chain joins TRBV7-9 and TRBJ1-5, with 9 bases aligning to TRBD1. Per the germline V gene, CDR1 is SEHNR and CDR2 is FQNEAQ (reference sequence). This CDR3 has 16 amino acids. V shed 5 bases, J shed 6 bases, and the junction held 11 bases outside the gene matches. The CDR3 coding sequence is TGTGCCAGCAGCGGCCTAGGGACAGGGATTGGTCAGCCCCAGCATTTT. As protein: CASSGLGTGIGQPQHF.

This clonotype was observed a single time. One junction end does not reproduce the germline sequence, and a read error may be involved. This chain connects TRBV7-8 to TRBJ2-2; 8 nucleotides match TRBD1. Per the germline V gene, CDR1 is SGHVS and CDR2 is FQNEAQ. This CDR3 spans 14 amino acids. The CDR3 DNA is TGTGTCAGCAGTTCCCAGGGGGCAGCCGGGGAGCTGTTTTTT. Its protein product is CVSSSQGAAGELFF. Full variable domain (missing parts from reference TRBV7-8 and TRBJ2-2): GAGVSQSPRYKVAKRGQDVALRCDPISGHVSLFWYQQALGQGPEFLTYFQNEAQLDKSGLPSDRFFAERPEGSVSTLKIQRTQQEDSAVYLCVSSSQGAAGELFFGEGSRLTVL.

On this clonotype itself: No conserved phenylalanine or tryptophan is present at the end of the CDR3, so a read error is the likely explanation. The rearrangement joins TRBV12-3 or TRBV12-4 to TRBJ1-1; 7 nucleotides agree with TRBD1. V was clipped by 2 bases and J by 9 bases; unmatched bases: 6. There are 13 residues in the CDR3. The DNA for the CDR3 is TGTGCCAGCAGTTTACCAGACAGGGCGCAAGCTTTCCTT. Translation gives CASSLPDRAQAFL.

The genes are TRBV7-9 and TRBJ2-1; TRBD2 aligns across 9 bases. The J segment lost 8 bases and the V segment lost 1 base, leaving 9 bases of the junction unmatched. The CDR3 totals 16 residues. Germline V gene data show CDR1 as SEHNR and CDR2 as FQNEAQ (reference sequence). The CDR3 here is CASSLEAGGLYDEQFF. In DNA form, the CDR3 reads TGTGCCAGCAGCTTAGAGGCGGGAGGGCTGTATGATGAGCAGTTCTTC.

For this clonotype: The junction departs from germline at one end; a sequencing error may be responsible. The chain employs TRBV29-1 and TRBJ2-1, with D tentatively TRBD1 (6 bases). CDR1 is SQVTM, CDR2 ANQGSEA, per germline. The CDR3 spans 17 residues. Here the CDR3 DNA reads TGCAGCGTTGAAGATCCGTTTGAACAGGGATCGGACAATGTGCAGTTCTTC. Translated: CSVEDPFEQGSDNVQFF.

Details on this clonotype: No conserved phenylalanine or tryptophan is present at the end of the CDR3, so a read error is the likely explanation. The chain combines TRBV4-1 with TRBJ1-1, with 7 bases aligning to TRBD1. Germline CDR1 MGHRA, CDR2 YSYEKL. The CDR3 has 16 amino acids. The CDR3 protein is CVSSQDIYRGGTKAFL. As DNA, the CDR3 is TGCGTCAGCAGCCAAGATATCTACAGGGGAGGCACTAAAGCTTTCCTT.

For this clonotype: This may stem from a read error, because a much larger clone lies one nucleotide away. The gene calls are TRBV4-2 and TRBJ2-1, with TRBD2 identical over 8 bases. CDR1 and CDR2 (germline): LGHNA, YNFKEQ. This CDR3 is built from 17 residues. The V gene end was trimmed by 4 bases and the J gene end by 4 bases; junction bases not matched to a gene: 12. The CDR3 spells CASSRPRESGSYNEQFF. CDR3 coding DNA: TGTGCCAGCAGCCGTCCAAGGGAGAGCGGGAGTTACAATGAGCAGTTCTTC.

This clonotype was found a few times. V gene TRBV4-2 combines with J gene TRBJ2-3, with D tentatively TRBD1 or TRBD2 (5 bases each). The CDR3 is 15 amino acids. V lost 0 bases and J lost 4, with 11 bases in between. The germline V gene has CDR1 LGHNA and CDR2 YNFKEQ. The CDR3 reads CASSQDSVGADTQYF. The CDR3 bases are TGTGCCAGCAGCCAAGATAGCGTGGGGGCAGATACGCAGTATTTT.

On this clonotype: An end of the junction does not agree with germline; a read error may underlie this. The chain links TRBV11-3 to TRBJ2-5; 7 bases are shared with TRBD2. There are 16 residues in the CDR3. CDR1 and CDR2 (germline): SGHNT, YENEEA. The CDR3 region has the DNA TGTGCCAGCAGTCCGGGACTAACGGGAGAGGGAGAGACCCAGCACTTC. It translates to CASSPGLTGEGETQHF.

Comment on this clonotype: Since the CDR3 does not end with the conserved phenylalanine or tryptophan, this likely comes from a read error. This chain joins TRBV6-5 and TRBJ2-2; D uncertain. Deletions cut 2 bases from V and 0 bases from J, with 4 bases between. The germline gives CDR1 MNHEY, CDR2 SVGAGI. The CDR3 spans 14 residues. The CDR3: CASSYAANTGELFY. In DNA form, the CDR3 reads TGTGCCAGCAGTTACGCTGCGAACACCGGGGAGCTGTTTTAT.

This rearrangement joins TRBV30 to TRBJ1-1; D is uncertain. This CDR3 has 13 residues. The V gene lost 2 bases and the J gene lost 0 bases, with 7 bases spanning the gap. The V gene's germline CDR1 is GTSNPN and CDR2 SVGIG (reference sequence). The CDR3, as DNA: TGTGCCTGGAGTAAGGAGATGAACACTGAAGCTTTCTTT. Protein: CAWSKEMNTEAFF.

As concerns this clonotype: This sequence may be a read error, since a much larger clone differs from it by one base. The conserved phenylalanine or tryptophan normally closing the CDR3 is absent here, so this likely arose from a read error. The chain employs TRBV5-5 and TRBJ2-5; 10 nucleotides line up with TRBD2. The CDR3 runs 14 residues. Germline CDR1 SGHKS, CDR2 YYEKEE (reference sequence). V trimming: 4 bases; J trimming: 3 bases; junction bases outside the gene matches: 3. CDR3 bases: TGTGCCAGCAGCGATCTAGCGGGGGAAGAGACCCAGTACCTC. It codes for CASSDLAGEETQYL.

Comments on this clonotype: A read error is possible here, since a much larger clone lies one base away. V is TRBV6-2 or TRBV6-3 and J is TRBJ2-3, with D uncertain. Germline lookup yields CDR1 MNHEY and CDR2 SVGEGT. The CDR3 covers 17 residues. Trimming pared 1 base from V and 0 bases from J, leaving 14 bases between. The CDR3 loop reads CASSYCRAGTSTDTQYF. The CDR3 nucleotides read TGTGCCAGCAGTTACTGCCGGGCAGGAACTAGCACAGATACGCAGTATTTT.

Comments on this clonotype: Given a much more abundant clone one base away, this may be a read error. CDR3 loop: CSAKAGNEQCF. The CDR3, as DNA: TGCAGTGCTAAAGCAGGCAACGAGCAGTGCTTC. The chain combines TRBV20-1 with TRBJ2-7; D is uncertain. The CDR3 runs 11 residues. The germline CDR1 and CDR2 sequences are DFQATT and SNEGSKA (reference sequence).

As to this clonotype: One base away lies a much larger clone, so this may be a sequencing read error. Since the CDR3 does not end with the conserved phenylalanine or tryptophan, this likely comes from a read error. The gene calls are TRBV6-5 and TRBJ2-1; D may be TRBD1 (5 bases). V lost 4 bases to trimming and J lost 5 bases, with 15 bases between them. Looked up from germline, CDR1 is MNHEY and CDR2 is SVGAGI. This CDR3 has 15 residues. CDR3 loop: CASSSLFMDNNEQFL. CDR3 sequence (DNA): TGTGCCAGCAGTTCCCTTTTCATGGACAACAATGAGCAGTTCCTC.

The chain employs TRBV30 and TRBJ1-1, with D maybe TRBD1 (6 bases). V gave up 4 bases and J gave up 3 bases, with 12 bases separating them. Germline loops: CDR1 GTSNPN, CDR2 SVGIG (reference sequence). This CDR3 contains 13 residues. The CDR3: CAWTRTAYTEAFF. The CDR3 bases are TGTGCCTGGACCCGGACAGCTTACACTGAAGCTTTCTTT.

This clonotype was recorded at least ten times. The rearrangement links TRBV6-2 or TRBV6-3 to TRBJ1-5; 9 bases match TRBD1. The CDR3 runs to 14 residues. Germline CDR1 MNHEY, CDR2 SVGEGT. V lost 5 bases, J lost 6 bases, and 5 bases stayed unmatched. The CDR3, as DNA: TGTGCCAGCAGTGACGGACAGGGGATTCAGCCCCAGCATTTT. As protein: CASSDGQGIQPQHF.